The 29 T cell receptor beta chains below all came from one sample that was sequenced in a study of shared clonotypes between healthy human individuals. The naive CD8 population came from CD45RO-negative cells selected for CCR7, without terminally differentiated effector memory CD45RA+ cells. The assay was immunoSEQ multiplex PCR, and TCRdb's table has in-frame clones only and misses some. This table holds some 1,900,000 clones, just under 95% found once. The source material was naive CD8+ T cells sorted from blood. These receptors all stem from a man in his late teens or twenties in good health.

DNA for the CDR3: TGTGCCAGCAGCTCTCTGAGTGGGCAGGGGGGGACCTACGAGCAGTACTTC. Amino acids: CASSSLSGQGGTYEQYF. The chain carries TRBV5-6 and TRBJ2-7, with D tentatively TRBD1 or TRBD2 (7 bases each). The CDR3 is made up of 17 amino acids. Germline V gives CDR1 SGHDT, CDR2 YYEEEE. The V end lost 3 bases, the J end lost 2 bases, and 21 bases lay between the germline ends. The whole variable domain, remainder taken from reference TRBV5-6 and TRBJ2-7, is DAGVTQSPTHLIKTRGQQVTLRCSPKSGHDTVSWYQQALGQGPQFIFQYYEEEERQRGNFPDRFSGHQFPNYSSELNVNALLLGDSALYLCASSSLSGQGGTYEQYFGPGTRLTVT.

The rearrangement uses TRBV6-5 and TRBJ2-1; the D is unclear. The CDR3 covers 13 residues. From germline, CDR1 is MNHEY and CDR2 SVGAGI. Trimming shortened V by 3 bases and J by 5 bases, and 8 bases separated the two germline ends. CDR3 protein: CASSYVRHNEQFF. Written as DNA, the CDR3 is TGTGCCAGCAGTTATGTCCGCCACAATGAGCAGTTCTTC.

The chain is built from TRBV6-5 and TRBJ2-2; D gene ambiguous. This CDR3 contains 14 residues. CDR1 and CDR2 (germline): MNHEY, SVGAGI. Deletions cut 3 bases from V and 7 bases from J, with 12 bases between. DNA for the CDR3: TGTGCCAGCAGTTATCAACCGGCCGGCGGGGAGCTGTTTTTT. Translated, it gives CASSYQPAGGELFF.

Worth noting for this clone: Other DNA sequences within the sample encode an identical CDR3. The rearrangement links TRBV4-3 to TRBJ1-2; no reliable D call. The CDR3 totals 13 residues. CDR1 and CDR2 (germline): LGHNA, YSLEER. The germline V and J ends were trimmed by 0 bases and 5 bases, with 7 bases remaining between them. CDR3 DNA: TGCGCCAGCAGCCAAGATAGAGGGTATGGCTACACCTTC. It translates to CASSQDRGYGYTF.

This clone was picked up one time. The rearrangement uses TRBV2 and TRBJ2-7; D may be TRBD1 (6 bases). This CDR3 has 13 residues. Trimming stripped 10 bases from V and 1 base from J, with 14 bases between. CDR1 and CDR2 from the germline V gene are SNHLY and FYNNEI. The CDR3 region is CAIRPGASYEQYF. In nucleotides, the CDR3 is TGTGCCATCAGACCAGGGGCGTCCTACGAGCAGTACTTC.

The chain combines TRBV18 with TRBJ1-1; D uncertain. Germline V gene sequence: CDR1 KGHSH, CDR2 LQKENI. With 8 bases removed from V and 1 base from J, the gap between germline ends came to 17 bases. The CDR3 has 15 amino acids. CDR3 sequence (DNA): TGTGCCAGCCACGGATCACCCCGGGGGAACACTGAAGCTTTCTTT. This codes for CASHGSPRGNTEAFF.

As regards this clone: The same CDR3 arises from other DNA sequences in this sample as well. The chain carries TRBV19 and TRBJ2-7; tentative D call: TRBD2 (5 bases). Germline V gene data show CDR1 as LNHDA and CDR2 as SQIVND (reference sequence). With 3 bases removed from V and 0 bases from J, the gap between germline ends came to 6 bases. The CDR3 consists of 13 residues. The CDR3 DNA reads TGTGCCAGTAGTATCCGGGACTCCTACGAGCAGTACTTC. Residues: CASSIRDSYEQYF.

This rearrangement joins TRBV11-3 to TRBJ2-1; no clear D. Trimming pared 3 bases from V and 6 bases from J, leaving 18 bases between. The CDR3 contains 16 residues. CDR1 is SGHNT and CDR2 is YENEEA in the germline V gene. The CDR3 DNA sequence: TGTGCCAGCAGCTTGTCGATTTCGCGACCTGGCAATGAGCAGTTCTTC. Amino acid sequence: CASSLSISRPGNEQFF.

The rearrangement links TRBV5-1 to TRBJ2-7, with D perhaps matching TRBD1 or TRBD2 (5 bases each). Germline loops: CDR1 SGHRS, CDR2 YFSETQ. The CDR3 is made up of 17 amino acids. V was shortened by 3 bases and J by 6 bases, with 25 bases between the two germline ends. CDR3 sequence: CASSWGPADWRKGEQYF. In DNA form, the CDR3 reads TGCGCCAGCAGCTGGGGACCGGCAGATTGGAGGAAGGGCGAGCAGTACTTC.

V and J are TRBV19 and TRBJ1-1; tentatively, D is TRBD1 (5 bases). CDR1 and CDR2 (germline): LNHDA, SQIVND (reference sequence). The CDR3 loop spans 13 amino acids. With 7 bases removed from V and 0 bases from J, the gap between germline ends came to 9 bases. CDR3 in DNA: TGTGCCAGTAAGGGGCACTTGAACACTGAAGCTTTCTTT. Its translation is CASKGHLNTEAFF. The entire variable domain, with the rest obtained from reference TRBV19 and TRBJ1-1, is as follows: DGGITQSPKYLFRKEGQNVTLSCEQNLNHDAMYWYRQDPGQGLRLIYYSQIVNDFQKGDIAEGYSVSREKKESFPLTVTSAQKNPTAFYLCASKGHLNTEAFFGQGTRLTVV.

The CDR3 reads CASSSRRDRAVINYGYTF. The CDR3 DNA sequence: TGTGCCAGCAGCTCACGCCGGGACAGGGCGGTCATCAACTATGGCTACACCTTC. The V call is TRBV5-6, the J call TRBJ1-2, with 9 bases aligning to TRBD1. Trimming removed 3 bases from V and 2 bases from J; junction bases left unmatched: 14. Germline-derived CDR1 and CDR2 are SGHDT and YYEEEE. The CDR3 is made up of 18 amino acids.

The count of this clone is one. This chain joins TRBV29-1 and TRBJ2-3; D unclear. This CDR3 region has 12 residues. The V end was cut by 7 bases, the J end by 2 bases, with 10 bases between. The germline gives CDR1 SQVTM, CDR2 ANQGSEA. Here the CDR3 DNA reads TGCAGCGCCTGTCTTACCACAGATACGCAGTATTTT. The encoded protein is CSACLTTDTQYF.

This chain links TRBV27 with TRBJ2-3; D is unclear. The CDR3 consists of 12 residues. The germline CDR1 and CDR2 sequences are MNHEY and SMNVEV (reference sequence). The germline V and J ends were trimmed by 7 bases and 2 bases, with 7 bases remaining between them. CDR3: CASNDSTDTQYF. The CDR3 DNA reads as TGTGCCAGCAACGACTCCACAGATACGCAGTATTTT.

This chain connects TRBV4-1 to TRBJ1-3; unclear D gene. This CDR3 has 15 amino acids. V lost 2 bases and J lost 1, with 9 bases in between. Germline CDR1 MGHRA, CDR2 YSYEKL. CDR3 sequence: CASSQTSNSGNTIYF. The CDR3 nucleotides are TGCGCCAGCAGCCAAACGAGCAATTCTGGAAACACCATATATTTT.

The chain links TRBV5-6 to TRBJ1-6; D might be TRBD1 (5 bases). V was cut by 5 bases and J by 1 base, with 16 bases left in between. The germline CDR1 and CDR2 sequences are SGHDT and YYEEEE. The CDR3 loop spans 17 amino acids. CDR3 DNA: TGTGCCAGCAGGCTCGGGCAGGGAGAATCCTATAATTCACCCCTCCACTTT. This codes for CASRLGQGESYNSPLHF.

On this clone itself: A single base separates this from a much larger clone, so it may be a read error. This specimen includes other DNA sequences encoding the same CDR3. The chain has TRBV28 and TRBJ2-7; D unclear. CDR1 MDHEN and CDR2 SYDVKM come from the germline V gene. The CDR3 is 11 residues long. V was shortened by 6 bases and J by 1 base, with 4 bases between the two germline ends. The CDR3 bases are TGTGCCAGCAGCTCTTCCTACGAGCAGTACTTC. This encodes CASSSSYEQYF.

Of note for this clone: Other DNA sequences from this sample encode an identical CDR3 as well. V is TRBV5-1 and J is TRBJ2-1; D might be TRBD1 or TRBD2, each matching 6 bases. Trimming cost V 0 bases and J 6 bases, with 10 bases left between them. Germline assignment: CDR1 SGHRS and CDR2 YFSETQ. The CDR3 loop spans 14 amino acids. CDR3 sequence (DNA): TGCGCCAGCAGCTTGGAGGGGGGCCTCAATGAGCAGTTCTTC. Its translation: CASSLEGGLNEQFF.

The chain carries TRBV25-1 and TRBJ1-1, with D perhaps matching TRBD1 (6 bases). CDR3 size: 14 residues. Germline values: CDR1 MGHDK, CDR2 SYGVNS. Trimming removed 3 bases from V and 5 bases from J, with 13 bases in between. The CDR3 is CASSDPGARTEAFF. The CDR3 nucleotides are TGTGCCAGCAGTGACCCAGGGGCGCGTACTGAAGCTTTCTTT.

The chain recombines TRBV7-6 with TRBJ2-7; TRBD2 might be the D (5 bases). Germline V gives CDR1 SGHVS, CDR2 FNYEAQ. The CDR3 has 14 amino acids. Trimming stripped 1 base from V and 5 bases from J, with 12 bases between. The DNA of the CDR3 is TGTGCCAGCAGCTTAGGCGGGCTCGGGGACGAGCAGTACTTC. Protein sequence: CASSLGGLGDEQYF.

The count of this clone is one. The chain links TRBV6-5 to TRBJ1-4, with D unclear. V was trimmed by 2 bases and J by 0 bases, leaving 10 bases between them. CDR1 is MNHEY, CDR2 SVGAGI, per germline. This CDR3 comprises 16 residues. The CDR3 here is CASSYQTAATNEKLFF. The CDR3 DNA reads TGTGCCAGCAGTTACCAGACGGCCGCAACTAATGAAAAACTGTTTTTT.

Here the CDR3 DNA reads TGTGCCAGCAGTTTATTGACAGGGGGCCGCTACGAGCAGTACTTC. It translates to CASSLLTGGRYEQYF. The chain employs TRBV28 and TRBJ2-7, with 10 bases identical to TRBD1. CDR3 size: 15 residues. Germline loops: CDR1 MDHEN, CDR2 SYDVKM. Germline trimming cut 1 base from V and 3 bases from J; bases unmatched to any gene: 3.

The chain has TRBV27 and TRBJ1-6; perhaps TRBD1 as D (5 bases). V lost 2 bases and J 7 bases, leaving 12 bases between the germline ends. Germline values: CDR1 MNHEY, CDR2 SMNVEV (reference sequence). The CDR3 is 15 amino acids. This chain's CDR3 is CASSLRGYENSPLHF. The CDR3 bases are TGTGCCAGCAGTTTAAGGGGTTATGAAAATTCACCCCTCCACTTT.

This rearrangement joins TRBV5-1 to TRBJ2-7; 7 nucleotides align to TRBD2. Losses at the gene ends were 5 bases for V and 5 bases for J; bases not matched to a gene: 7. This CDR3 region has 13 residues. Germline V gene lookup returns CDR1 SGHRS and CDR2 YFSETQ. The CDR3 DNA sequence: TGCGCCAGCAGAATGGGCGGGGGAAACGAGCAGTACTTC. The encoded protein is CASRMGGGNEQYF.

As for this clone: Other DNA sequences within the sample encode an identical CDR3. The chain combines TRBV9 with TRBJ2-1; D not resolved. The CDR3 runs to 15 residues. The germline V and J ends were trimmed by 0 bases and 4 bases, with 11 bases remaining between them. The germline V gene encodes CDR1 SGDLS and CDR2 YYNGEE. This CDR3 reads CASSVGVGVYNEQFF. The CDR3, as DNA: TGTGCCAGCAGCGTAGGTGTAGGAGTTTACAATGAGCAGTTCTTC.

The chain links TRBV6-5 to TRBJ1-1; D might be TRBD1 (5 bases). V was shortened by 7 bases and J by 0 bases, with 9 bases between the two germline ends. Germline lookup yields CDR1 MNHEY and CDR2 SVGAGI. The length of the CDR3 is 13 residues. The CDR3 DNA reads as TGTGCCAGCACGGGGGAAATGAACACTGAAGCTTTCTTT. Its translation is CASTGEMNTEAFF.

The V and J genes are TRBV30 and TRBJ2-1, with TRBD2 identical over 7 bases. J lost 10 bases, V lost 1 base, and 4 bases had no gene match. The CDR3 loop spans 12 amino acids. CDR1 and CDR2 from the germline V gene are GTSNPN and SVGIG (reference sequence). The CDR3 DNA follows: TGTGCCTGGAGTGCCTCACTAGCGGAGCAGTTCTTC. Its translation: CAWSASLAEQFF. The whole variable domain, remainder taken from reference TRBV30 and TRBJ2-1, is SQTIHQWPATLVQPVGSPLSLECTVEGTSNPNLYWYRQAAGRGLQLLFYSVGIGQISSEVPQNLSASRPQDRQFILSSKKLLLSDSGFYLCAWSASLAEQFFGPGTRLTVL.

The chain has TRBV6-1 and TRBJ2-7; no reliable D call. Germline-derived CDR1 and CDR2 are MNHNS and SASEGT. The V end was cut by 10 bases, the J end by 3 bases, with 10 bases between. CDR3 length equals 11 residues. The CDR3 DNA is TGTGCCACCCTAATTGGCTACGAGCAGTACTTC. Amino acid sequence: CATLIGYEQYF.

The rearrangement joins TRBV7-2 to TRBJ2-7; 7 bases line up with TRBD1. With 4 bases clipped from V and 2 bases from J, the junction kept 5 bases outside the gene matches. The CDR3 contains 14 residues. Germline CDR1 reads SGHTA; CDR2 reads FQGNSA. The CDR3 region is CASSSYTGAYEQYF. The CDR3 DNA sequence: TGTGCCAGCAGCTCTTATACAGGGGCCTACGAGCAGTACTTC.

J is TRBJ2-7 and V is TRBV7-6, with 7 bases matching TRBD2. The V segment lost 5 bases and the J segment 5 bases; nucleotides outside the gene matches: 9. Germline CDR1 reads SGHVS; CDR2 reads FNYEAQ. This CDR3 has 14 amino acids. CDR3 sequence (DNA): TGTGCCAGCAGCCCCCGCGCCCGGGGGGACGAGCAGTACTTC. Its protein is CASSPRARGDEQYF.